This T cell receptor beta chain was recorded in a study of post-analysis software for immune sequencing data. Study-wide results and caveats: Controls had lower frequencies than patients of 4 or 5 TRBV segments, which included TRBV5-6, TRBV5-1 and TRBV20-1.

The CDR3 extends over 18 amino acids. The germline V gene encodes CDR1 DFQATT and CDR2 SNEGSKA (reference sequence). After removal of 5 bases from V and 0 bases from J, the junction contained 14 bases not matched to a gene. Remarks on this clonotype: Its antigen is undetermined.

Included in the TCR beta cDNA libraries were unique molecular identifiers. MiXCR, run by TCRdb on the PCR reads, gives a single entry per CDR3 protein. The table includes 750,000 to 950,000 distinct CDR3 sequences, more than 45% detected once. This clonotype was obtained from a girl aged 10 to 17 with multiple sclerosis. The specimen sequenced was blood. The chain uses TRBV20-1 and TRBJ2-1, with 9 bases matching TRBD2. The CDR3 bases are TGCAGTGCTGCCCCGGGACTAGCTACGGAGGGCTCCTACAATGAGCAGTTCTTC. The encoded protein is CSAAPGLATEGSYNEQFF.